Presented here are 8 T cell receptor beta chains from one specimen sequenced in a study of T cells in women clearing cervical HPV infection. TCRdb keeps only in-frame clones here, not all; method: immunoSEQ multiplex PCR. In all, the sample yields over 30,000 clones. The sequenced material came from blood buffy coat. The receptors shown here come from a woman aged 18 to 75 with a cervical HPV16 infection that either progressed to CIN3+ or cleared (not recorded which).

Details on this clone: Germline is not matched at one junction end, which may reflect a read error. The CDR3 sequence is CASSQEAGTANTEAFF. Partial CDR3 DNA: TGCGCCAGCAGCCAAGAGGCCGGGACAGCCAACACTGAA. This sequence joins TRBV4-2 and TRBJ1-1; 7 bases line up with TRBD1. The read terminates 3 residues ahead of where the CDR3 ends, so the germline J gene completes it. The V gene's germline CDR1 is LGHNA and CDR2 YNFKEQ. CDR3 length: 16 residues.

To note about this clone: The CDR3 is cut off 3 residues early in the read; its end comes from the germline J gene. The chain is built from TRBV20-1 and TRBJ1-6; D might be TRBD1 (5 bases). V lost 6 bases, J lost 9 bases, and 15 bases lay in between. The CDR3 covers 13 residues. CDR1 is DFQATT and CDR2 is SNEGSKA in the germline V gene (reference sequence). The part of the CDR3 DNA that was read is TGCAGTGCCATGACGGGGGGTGCTTCACCC. Protein product: CSAMTGGASP. In full, the CDR3 reads CSAMTGGASPLHF.

On this clone itself: The observed sequence ends 3 residues before the CDR3 terminus, with the missing tail filled in from the germline J gene. The chain is built from TRBV5-1 and TRBJ1-1, with D possibly being TRBD1 (5 bases). Trimming took off 1 base at V and 1 base at J, with 8 bases between the two ends. Germline V gene sequence: CDR1 SGHRS, CDR2 YFSETQ. The CDR3 contains 14 residues. Incomplete CDR3 DNA: TGCGCCAGCAGCTTGCGTCAGGGGAACACTGAA. The encoded protein is CASSLRQGNTE. The whole CDR3 sequence reads CASSLRQGNTEAFF.

With respect to this clone: The read is 3 residues too short to cover the CDR3 end, so that end is filled in from the germline J gene. V gene TRBV20-1 combines with J gene TRBJ2-2, with D perhaps matching TRBD2 (6 bases). The ends were cut back, 5 bases at V and 5 bases at J, with 12 bases in the middle. The CDR3 sequence is 13 residues long. Germline V gene sequence: CDR1 DFQATT, CDR2 SNEGSKA (reference sequence). The sequenced CDR3 bases are TGCAGTGCTCCTTTCGGGGGAACCGGGGAG. Translating gives CSAPFGGTGE. The whole CDR3 protein is CSAPFGGTGELFF.

About this clone: The CDR3 end is not reached by the read, which stops 3 residues before it; the germline J gene fills it in. This chain links TRBV18 with TRBJ2-7; TRBD1 agrees at 8 bases. CDR1 and CDR2 from the germline V gene are KGHSH and LQKENI. J gave up 5 bases and V 5 bases, and 8 bases lay outside the gene matches. The CDR3 consists of 14 residues. Here the CDR3 reads CASSAAGGRNEQYF. The sequenced CDR3 bases are TGTGCCAGCTCAGCAGCAGGGGGCCGGAACGAG.

As concerns this clone: Read sequence stops 3 residues before the CDR3 end, and the germline J gene provides the missing end. The chain is built from TRBV20-1 and TRBJ2-7, with 9 positions matching TRBD2. Trimming removed 5 bases from V and 0 bases from J; junction bases left unmatched: 8. Germline CDR1 is DFQATT and CDR2 is SNEGSKA (reference sequence). The CDR3 is 15 residues long. CDR3 loop: CSAPDAGGSSYEQYF. The covered CDR3 bases are TGCAGTGCTCCCGACGCGGGAGGGAGCTCCTACGAG.

For this clone: The CDR3 end is not reached by the read, which stops 3 residues before it; the germline J gene fills it in. The chain carries TRBV29-1 and TRBJ1-1, with TRBD1 matching over 8 bases. The V and J ends lost 4 bases and 1 base, in that order; junction bases with no gene match: 8. The germline gives CDR1 SQVTM, CDR2 ANQGSEA. CDR3 length: 15 amino acids. Partial CDR3 DNA: TGCAGCGTTGGGGGCGTTACAGGGGGGAACACTGAA. It encodes CSVGGVTGGNTE. The whole CDR3 protein reads CSVGGVTGGNTEAFF.

The CDR3 is CAWSVELAGANTQYF. The CDR3 DNA, read in part, is TGTGCCTGGAGTGTCGAACTAGCGGGGGCTAATACG. The chain carries TRBV30 and TRBJ2-3; 11 nucleotides line up with TRBD2. The read halts 3 residues ahead of the CDR3 end, with the missing end drawn from the germline J gene. Per the germline V gene, CDR1 is GTSNPN and CDR2 is SVGIG (reference sequence). V was clipped by 0 bases and J by 7 bases; unmatched bases: 6. The CDR3 has 15 residues.